These 14 T cell receptor beta chains share one sample of origin, sequenced in a study of regulatory T cells in long-lasting Graves disease. Time point defined: persistent/refractory GD, antithyroid drugs over 5 years with positive TRAb. Preparation of the TCR library used RNA extracted from PBMCs. Through Arm-PCR of CDR3 regions and iRepertoire HTBI primers, TCR beta libraries were built. TCRdb re-derived calls from the multiplex PCR reads in MiXCR, one entry per CDR3 protein. Of roughly 450,000 distinct CDR3 sequences in the sample, roughly 22% are singletons; the top ten hold roughly 14%. The material was peripheral blood mononuclear cells (PBMCs), obtained when the disease was refractory, from a patient treated with antithyroid drugs. The receptors were sampled from a female donor with Graves disease.

This clonotype was observed at least ten times. The chain has TRBV28 and TRBJ1-2; 9 bases are shared with TRBD1. This CDR3 has 12 residues. Germline-derived CDR1 and CDR2 are MDHEN and SYDVKM. J was trimmed by 7 bases and V by 7 bases; bases with no gene match: 4. The chain's CDR3 is CASMDRGSGYTF. CDR3 coding DNA: TGTGCCAGCATGGACAGGGGCTCTGGCTACACCTTC.

This clonotype was seen a handful of times. This rearrangement joins TRBV19 to TRBJ1-5, with 8 bases aligning to TRBD1. J was trimmed by 2 bases and V by 4 bases; bases with no gene match: 19. The CDR3 extends over 20 amino acids. CDR1 is LNHDA, CDR2 SQIVND, per germline (reference sequence). The CDR3 loop is CASSTPQGARYFSRNQPQHF. CDR3 in DNA: TGTGCCAGTAGTACCCCGCAGGGGGCCCGCTATTTCTCACGCAATCAGCCCCAGCATTTT.

V gene TRBV11-3 combines with J gene TRBJ2-3, with TRBD2 identical over 12 bases. V was clipped by 5 bases and J by 7 bases; unmatched bases: 10. The CDR3 runs 16 residues. CDR1 is SGHNT and CDR2 is YENEEA in the germline V gene. CDR3: CASSPRLAGVYNTQYF. CDR3 DNA sequence: TGTGCCAGCAGCCCCCGACTAGCGGGAGTATATAATACGCAGTATTTT.

This clonotype was observed at least ten times. The V call is TRBV12-3 or TRBV12-4, the J call TRBJ2-4; no clear D gene. With 2 bases removed from V and 6 bases from J, the gap between germline ends came to 11 bases. The CDR3 runs to 14 residues. The CDR3 here is CASSLMVPPNIQYF. DNA of the CDR3: TGTGCCAGCAGTTTAATGGTTCCTCCAAACATTCAGTACTTC.

The chain recombines TRBV7-3 with TRBJ2-2; D ambiguous. The CDR3 runs 16 residues. Trimming took 1 base from V and 1 from J, leaving 10 bases between them. CDR1 and CDR2 (germline): SGHTA, FQGTGA. CDR3 amino acids: CASSLNPAGNTGELFF. DNA of the CDR3: TGTGCCAGCAGCTTAAATCCTGCTGGGAACACCGGGGAGCTGTTTTTT. Based on the CDR3 plus reference TRBV7-3 and TRBJ2-2, the full variable domain is GAGVSQTPSNKVTEKGKYVELRCDPISGHTALYWYRQSLGQGPEFLIYFQGTGAADDSGLPNDRFFAVRPEGSVSTLKIQRTERGDSAVYLCASSLNPAGNTGELFFGEGSRLTVL.

This clonotype was counted many times. This sequence joins TRBV2 and TRBJ1-5; D not certain. CDR1 and CDR2 (germline): SNHLY, FYNNEI. The CDR3 is made up of 15 amino acids. The V and J ends lost 2 bases and 0 bases respectively, with 8 bases between them. CDR3 in amino acids: CASSERASSNQPQHF. The CDR3 DNA is TGTGCCAGCAGTGAAAGAGCCTCTAGCAATCAGCCCCAGCATTTT.

This clonotype was seen many times. V is TRBV7-8 and J is TRBJ2-5; D is unclear. The CDR3 totals 16 residues. Trimming left V 1 base short and J 5 bases short, with 17 bases between. From germline, CDR1 is SGHVS and CDR2 FQNEAQ. The DNA for the CDR3 is TGTGCCAGCAGCTTAGAGCGTGTTCCGGCCAGGGAGACCCAGTACTTC. It codes for CASSLERVPARETQYF.

This clonotype was counted between two and nine times. This chain joins TRBV28 and TRBJ2-7; TRBD2 matches at 8 bases. Germline loops: CDR1 MDHEN, CDR2 SYDVKM. With V trimmed by 6 bases and J by 6 bases, 10 bases remained unmatched. The CDR3 extends over 14 amino acids. The CDR3 loop is CASSQTAGAVEQYF. Here the CDR3 DNA reads TGTGCCAGCAGCCAAACAGCGGGAGCGGTCGAGCAGTACTTC.

This clonotype came up many times. The J gene is TRBJ1-2, the V gene TRBV6-1; 7 bases line up with TRBD1. V trimming: 7 bases; J trimming: 4 bases; junction bases outside the gene matches: 9. CDR3 length: 14 residues. Looked up from germline, CDR1 is MNHNS and CDR2 is SASEGT. CDR3 nucleotide sequence: TGTGCCAGCACCGACGACAGGGAAAGCTATGGCTACACCTTC. As protein: CASTDDRESYGYTF.

The V call is TRBV28, the J call TRBJ1-4; no reliable D call. Germline V gene data show CDR1 as MDHEN and CDR2 as SYDVKM. The germline V and J ends were trimmed by 7 bases and 0 bases, with 18 bases remaining between them. The CDR3 runs 17 residues. The CDR3 DNA is TGTGCCAGCAAAGGGCCATCGGGCGGCGCAACTAATGAAAAACTGTTTTTT. It codes for CASKGPSGGATNEKLFF.

The chain recombines TRBV5-1 with TRBJ1-1, with D unresolved. V shed 0 bases and J shed 4 bases, with 13 bases lying between them. This CDR3 is built from 15 residues. Germline V gene data show CDR1 as SGHRS and CDR2 as YFSETQ. CDR3 sequence reads: CASSLGGVAGTEAFF. CDR3 sequence (DNA): TGCGCCAGCAGCTTGGGCGGCGTGGCGGGCACTGAAGCTTTCTTT.

The CDR3 reads CSARVPGQEKLFF. The CDR3 coding sequence is TGCAGTGCTAGGGTCCCGGGACAGGAAAAACTGTTTTTT. This sequence joins TRBV20-1 and TRBJ1-4; 7 bases align to TRBD1. The germline V gene encodes CDR1 DFQATT and CDR2 SNEGSKA (reference sequence). V shed 3 bases and J 8 bases; nucleotides not matched to a gene: 6. The length of the CDR3 is 13 residues.

This clonotype was counted many times. The rearrangement uses TRBV28 and TRBJ1-1, with D possibly being TRBD1 (5 bases). The CDR3 length is 14 residues. Germline V gene sequence: CDR1 MDHEN, CDR2 SYDVKM. V was clipped by 5 bases and J by 3 bases, with 13 bases between them. Here the CDR3 DNA reads TGTGCCAGCAGTAGTTCTGGGGACTACACTGAAGCTTTCTTT. It yields the protein CASSSSGDYTEAFF.

This clonotype was seen many times. V is TRBV6-2 or TRBV6-3 and J is TRBJ2-7; 8 nucleotides agree with TRBD2. The V gene's germline CDR1 is MNHEY and CDR2 SVGEGT. V lost 4 bases to trimming and J lost 1 base; unmatched junction nucleotides: 6. The CDR3 totals 15 residues. The CDR3 DNA reads as TGTGCCAGCAGTTTCCGCCAGCGGGGGTCCTACGAGCAGTACTTC. It yields the protein CASSFRQRGSYEQYF.